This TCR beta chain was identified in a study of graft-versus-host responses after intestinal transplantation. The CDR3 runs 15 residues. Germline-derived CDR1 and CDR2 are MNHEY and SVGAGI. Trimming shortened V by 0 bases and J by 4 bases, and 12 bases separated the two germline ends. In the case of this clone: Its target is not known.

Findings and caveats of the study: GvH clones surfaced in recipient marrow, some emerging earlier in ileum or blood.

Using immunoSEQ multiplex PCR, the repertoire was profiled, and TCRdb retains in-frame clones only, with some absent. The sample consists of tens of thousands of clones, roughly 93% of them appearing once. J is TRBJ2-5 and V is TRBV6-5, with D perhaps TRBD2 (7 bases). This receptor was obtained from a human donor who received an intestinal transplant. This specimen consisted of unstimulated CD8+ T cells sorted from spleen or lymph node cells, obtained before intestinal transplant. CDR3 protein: CASSYSGGGVETQYF. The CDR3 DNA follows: TGTGCCAGCAGTTACTCAGGGGGGGGAGTAGAGACCCAGTACTTC.